Shown below are 9 T cell receptor beta chains from a single sample sequenced in a study of blood T cell repertoires in COVID-19. Some clones are missing from TCRdb's copy, which holds only in-frame ones; the method was immunoSEQ multiplex PCR. This sample yields fewer than 150,000 clones, of which approximately 85% are seen a single time; roughly 5% belongs to the top ten. The sequencing input was peripheral blood. These receptors all stem from a woman aged 55-70 years with COVID-19, enrolled during active disease.

The CDR3 is CASSYPNSYEQYF. Written as DNA, the CDR3 is TGTGCCAGCAGTTACCCAAACAGCTACGAGCAGTACTTC. The chain is built from TRBV6-2 or TRBV6-3 and TRBJ2-7; D not certain. The CDR3 covers 13 residues. Germline assignment: CDR1 MNHEY and CDR2 SVGEGT. V dropped 2 bases and J dropped 3 bases, with 8 bases sitting between them.

V gene TRBV7-8 combines with J gene TRBJ1-2, with D maybe TRBD1 (5 bases). Germline-derived CDR1 and CDR2 are SGHVS and FQNEAQ. Trimming took 6 bases from V and 1 from J, leaving 15 bases between them. This CDR3 has 15 residues. The CDR3 spells CASSLAAGSNYGYTF. CDR3 sequence (DNA): TGTGCCAGCAGTCTAGCGGCAGGGAGTAACTATGGCTACACCTTC.

The chain links TRBV3-1 (or the pseudogene TRBV3-2) to TRBJ2-7, with 7 bases aligning to TRBD2. The CDR3 spans 16 residues. The germline gives CDR1 LGHDT, CDR2 YNNKEL (reference sequence). V trimming: 1 base; J trimming: 3 bases; junction bases outside the gene matches: 9. CDR3 sequence reads: CASSQASGVNLYEQYF. The CDR3 DNA reads as TGTGCCAGCAGCCAAGCAAGCGGGGTAAACCTCTACGAGCAGTACTTC.

This chain connects TRBV18 to TRBJ2-5, with a weak D call TRBD1 (6 bases). The CDR3 consists of 14 residues. Germline-derived CDR1 and CDR2 are KGHSH and LQKENI. Trimming stripped 8 bases from V and 3 bases from J, with 16 bases between. This CDR3 is CASNLGQGKETQYF. The CDR3 DNA reads TGTGCCAGCAACCTGGGGCAGGGGAAAGAGACCCAGTACTTC. The full variable domain, completed using reference TRBV18 and TRBJ2-5, is NAGVMQNPRHLVRRRGQEARLRCSPMKGHSHVYWYRQLPEEGLKFMVYLQKENIIDESGMPKERFSAEFPKEGPSILRIQQVVRGDSAAYFCASNLGQGKETQYFGPGTRLLVL.

The chain links TRBV30 to TRBJ2-5, with D maybe TRBD1 (6 bases). Germline CDR1 and CDR2: GTSNPN and SVGIG (reference sequence). V lost 0 bases, J lost 5 bases, and 16 bases lay in between. This CDR3 region has 15 residues. CDR3 DNA: TGTGCCTGGAGTGTACTTTCAGGGGCCGGGGAGACCCAGTACTTC. Its protein product is CAWSVLSGAGETQYF.

The chain is built from TRBV6-1 and TRBJ2-5; a possible D gene is TRBD2 (5 bases). V was cut by 2 bases and J by 3 bases, with 13 bases left in between. From germline, CDR1 is MNHNS and CDR2 SASEGT. The CDR3 extends over 15 amino acids. The CDR3 sequence is CASSEIGLAEETQYF. The DNA for the CDR3 is TGTGCCAGCAGTGAAATTGGGCTAGCTGAAGAGACCCAGTACTTC.

The chain combines TRBV28 with TRBJ1-2; 8 nucleotides line up with TRBD1. Germline-derived CDR1 and CDR2 are MDHEN and SYDVKM. The CDR3 has 15 amino acids. V lost 3 bases to trimming and J lost 2 bases; unmatched junction nucleotides: 5. The CDR3 DNA reads TGTGCCAGCAGTTTCCCCAGGACAGGGAACTATGGCTACACCTTC. Its translation: CASSFPRTGNYGYTF.

The rearrangement uses TRBV7-9 and TRBJ2-3; 7 bases match TRBD2. V gave up 5 bases and J gave up 6 bases; unmatched junction bases: 11. Germline V gene sequence: CDR1 SEHNR, CDR2 FQNEAQ (reference sequence). The CDR3 is 15 amino acids. The CDR3 bases are TGTGCCAGCAGCCCCGGGGACTACCTCATGGATACGCAGTATTTT. Its translation: CASSPGDYLMDTQYF.

The chain is built from TRBV9 and TRBJ2-7; D is perhaps TRBD2 (6 bases). CDR1 is SGDLS and CDR2 is YYNGEE in the germline V gene. V lost 0 bases and J lost 2, with 12 bases in between. This CDR3 comprises 15 residues. The DNA for the CDR3 is TGTGCCAGCAGCGTAGAGGAGGGCCTCACCTACGAGCAGTACTTC. Protein sequence: CASSVEEGLTYEQYF.